The 21 T cell receptor beta chains listed next were all sequenced from one sample in a study of blood T cell repertoires in COVID-19. Assay: immunoSEQ multiplex PCR; the TCRdb copy retains only in-frame clones and omits some. The sample has about 420,000 clones; over 85% are singletons. The material sequenced was peripheral blood. Source of these receptors: a man between 18 and 35 years old with COVID-19, enrolled during active disease.

This clone appeared once. The rearrangement uses TRBV19 and TRBJ1-5, with no clear D. Deletions cut 6 bases from V and 0 bases from J, with 9 bases between. CDR1 and CDR2 (germline): LNHDA, SQIVND (reference sequence). The CDR3 is 14 amino acids. CDR3 coding DNA: TGTGCCAGTAGATTCATTCATAGCAATCAGCCCCAGCATTTT. It codes for CASRFIHSNQPQHF.

The rearrangement joins TRBV6-6 to TRBJ2-5; D possibly corresponds to TRBD1 (6 bases). This CDR3 region has 15 residues. Germline CDR1 reads MNHNY; CDR2 reads SVGAGI (reference sequence). With 0 bases removed from V and 3 bases from J, the gap between germline ends came to 11 bases. CDR3 DNA: TGTGCCAGCAGTTACTCCTCGGCAGGGGAAGAGACCCAGTACTTC. Its translation is CASSYSSAGEETQYF.

J is TRBJ2-2 and V is TRBV29-1; 11 bases agree with TRBD2. Germline V gene data show CDR1 as SQVTM and CDR2 as ANQGSEA. CDR3 length equals 15 residues. V dropped 2 bases and J dropped 5; count of bases not matched to a gene: 4. The CDR3 sequence is CSVEKRTSGTGELFF. Here the CDR3 DNA reads TGCAGCGTTGAAAAACGGACTAGCGGGACCGGGGAGCTGTTTTTT.

This rearrangement joins TRBV5-1 to TRBJ2-5; perhaps TRBD2 as D (6 bases). The germline V and J ends were trimmed by 0 bases and 7 bases, with 13 bases remaining between them. Germline values: CDR1 SGHRS, CDR2 YFSETQ. This CDR3 spans 14 amino acids. The CDR3 DNA sequence: TGCGCCAGCAGCTTGGCGGGAGAGGGAGGGACCCAGTACTTC. As protein: CASSLAGEGGTQYF.

J is TRBJ1-1 and V is TRBV5-1; 7 bases are shared with TRBD1. The CDR3 is made up of 14 amino acids. Germline CDR1 SGHRS, CDR2 YFSETQ. V lost 0 bases, J lost 6 bases, and 5 bases stayed unmatched. The CDR3: CASSLEGTAPEAFF. CDR3 bases: TGCGCCAGCAGCTTGGAAGGGACAGCCCCTGAAGCTTTCTTT.

V and J are TRBV19 and TRBJ2-1; maybe TRBD1 (6 bases). The CDR3 runs 15 residues. CDR1 is LNHDA, CDR2 SQIVND, per germline (reference sequence). Trimming left V 4 bases short and J 6 bases short, with 16 bases between. The CDR3 loop reads CASSNRESLTNEQFF. CDR3 nucleotide sequence: TGTGCCAGTAGTAACAGGGAAAGTTTAACCAATGAGCAGTTCTTC.

This chain connects TRBV7-3 to TRBJ2-7; 10 nucleotides match TRBD2. The CDR3 is 18 residues long. Germline values: CDR1 SGHTA, CDR2 FQGTGA. After removal of 1 base from V and 6 bases from J, the junction contained 15 bases not matched to a gene. CDR3: CASSLIPVRSGRAGEQYF. The CDR3 DNA follows: TGTGCCAGCAGCTTAATCCCGGTTAGGAGCGGGAGGGCCGGCGAGCAGTACTTC.

Regarding this clone: Other DNA sequences from this sample encode an identical CDR3 as well. The V and J genes are TRBV18 and TRBJ1-4, with D possibly TRBD1 on 5 matching bases. The CDR3 covers 14 residues. Trimming shortened V by 3 bases and J by 7 bases, and 12 bases separated the two germline ends. Germline lookup yields CDR1 KGHSH and CDR2 LQKENI. The CDR3 sequence: CASSPGQGAEKLFF. The CDR3 DNA reads TGTGCCAGCTCACCGGGGCAGGGTGCTGAAAAACTGTTTTTT.

The rearrangement links TRBV6-5 to TRBJ2-2; weak D call: TRBD1 (5 bases). Trimming removed 9 bases at V and 7 bases at J, with 21 bases between. Germline CDR1 and CDR2: MNHEY and SVGAGI. The CDR3 consists of 15 residues. CDR3 region: CARNTQTSGNGELFF. CDR3 in DNA: TGTGCCAGAAATACCCAGACGTCAGGGAACGGGGAGCTGTTTTTT.

The rearrangement joins TRBV4-1 to TRBJ2-5; TRBD2 agrees at 9 bases. The CDR3 length is 15 residues. Germline V gene data show CDR1 as MGHRA and CDR2 as YSYEKL. V dropped 6 bases and J dropped 5; count of bases not matched to a gene: 10. The CDR3, as DNA: TGCGCCAGCAGACCCCAGCGGGGGGTTCGGGAGACCCAGTACTTC. Protein sequence: CASRPQRGVRETQYF.

Concerning this clone itself: This may stem from a read error, because a much larger clone lies one nucleotide away. The rearrangement links TRBV6-5 to TRBJ2-2, with TRBD2 identical over 10 bases. With V trimmed by 5 bases and J by 3 bases, 3 bases remained unmatched. CDR1 and CDR2 from the germline V gene are MNHEY and SVGAGI. The CDR3 consists of 15 residues. CDR3: CASSRTSGYTGELFF. The DNA for the CDR3 is TGTGCCAGCAGTCGGACTAGCGGATACACCGGGGAGCTGTTTTTT.

The V and J genes are TRBV20-1 and TRBJ1-2; TRBD1 aligns across 7 bases. CDR1 is DFQATT and CDR2 is SNEGSKA in the germline V gene (reference sequence). CDR3 length equals 14 residues. J was trimmed by 10 bases and V by 3 bases; bases with no gene match: 14. CDR3: CSASIRGLPSLYTF. CDR3 DNA: TGCAGTGCTAGTATTAGGGGGCTCCCCAGCCTCTACACCTTC.

The gene calls are TRBV30 and TRBJ1-3; no firm D call. Germline V gene sequence: CDR1 GTSNPN, CDR2 SVGIG (reference sequence). V gave up 3 bases and J gave up 0 bases, with 9 bases separating them. The CDR3 covers 14 residues. The CDR3 loop is CAWRKPNSGNTIYF. Here the CDR3 DNA reads TGTGCCTGGAGAAAGCCAAACTCTGGAAACACCATATATTTT.

The J gene is TRBJ1-2, the V gene TRBV28; 8 positions match TRBD1. The CDR3 runs to 13 residues. J gave up 2 bases and V 8 bases, and 4 bases lay outside the gene matches. Looked up from germline, CDR1 is MDHEN and CDR2 is SYDVKM. The CDR3 DNA reads as TGTGCCAGCGGACGACAGGGGAACTATGGCTACACCTTC. It translates to CASGRQGNYGYTF.

The chain is built from TRBV3-1 (or the pseudogene TRBV3-2) and TRBJ2-7, with a possible D match to TRBD1 (6 bases). From germline, CDR1 is LGHDT and CDR2 YNNKEL (reference sequence). The CDR3 contains 14 residues. V was cut by 3 bases and J by 3 bases, with 12 bases left in between. CDR3 sequence reads: CASSQFRDNYEQYF. The CDR3 DNA reads TGTGCCAGCAGCCAGTTCCGGGACAACTACGAGCAGTACTTC.

The chain uses TRBV7-9 and TRBJ2-5, with D possibly being TRBD2 (5 bases). Per the germline V gene, CDR1 is SEHNR and CDR2 is FQNEAQ (reference sequence). Between the trimmed V and J ends, which lost 5 bases and 0 bases, there was a span of 13 bases. The CDR3 is made up of 15 amino acids. The CDR3 here is CASSHPDGNQETQYF. DNA for the CDR3: TGTGCCAGCAGCCATCCCGACGGGAACCAAGAGACCCAGTACTTC.

The rearrangement uses TRBV18 and TRBJ1-5; 7 bases are shared with TRBD1. The CDR3 loop spans 15 amino acids. The germline CDR1 and CDR2 sequences are KGHSH and LQKENI. V dropped 4 bases and J dropped 0; count of bases not matched to a gene: 3. In nucleotides, the CDR3 is TGTGCCAGCTCACTGGGACAGTATAGCAATCAGCCCCAGCATTTT. Its protein is CASSLGQYSNQPQHF.

The chain employs TRBV4-1 and TRBJ1-2; a possible D gene is TRBD1 (5 bases). From germline, CDR1 is MGHRA and CDR2 YSYEKL. Deletions cut 0 bases from V and 8 bases from J, with 16 bases between. The CDR3 is 15 residues long. The CDR3 coding sequence is TGCGCCAGCAGCCAAGATCCGGGCAGGGAAAGAGGCTACACCTTC. Amino acids: CASSQDPGRERGYTF.

The chain uses TRBV29-1 and TRBJ2-1; 11 nucleotides line up with TRBD2. Per the germline V gene, CDR1 is SQVTM and CDR2 is ANQGSEA. Trimming removed 1 base from V and 3 bases from J; junction bases left unmatched: 5. The CDR3 length is 16 residues. CDR3 residues: CSVEALGLAGYNEQFF. CDR3 in DNA: TGCAGCGTTGAAGCACTAGGACTAGCGGGCTACAATGAGCAGTTCTTC.

The chain carries TRBV4-2 and TRBJ1-1; no firm D call. The germline CDR1 and CDR2 sequences are LGHNA and YNFKEQ. The CDR3 is 12 amino acids. Trimming stripped 0 bases from V and 7 bases from J, with 6 bases between. The chain's CDR3 is CASSQDTSEAFF. In DNA, the CDR3 is TGTGCCAGCAGCCAAGATACAAGTGAAGCTTTCTTT.

V usage is TRBV11-3 and J usage is TRBJ2-1, with 9 positions matching TRBD2. The germline gives CDR1 SGHNT, CDR2 YENEEA. The junction had 1 base not matched to a gene; V was cut back by 6 bases and J by 10 bases. The CDR3 is 11 residues long. CDR3 DNA sequence: TGTGCCAGCAGGACTAGCGGCGAGCAGTTCTTC. Protein sequence: CASRTSGEQFF. Drawing the rest from reference TRBV11-3 and TRBJ2-1, the complete variable domain is EAGVVQSPRYKIIEKKQPVAFWCNPISGHNTLYWYLQNLGQGPELLIRYENEEAVDDSQLPKDRFSAERLKGVDSTLKIQPAELGDSAVYLCASRTSGEQFFGPGTRLTVL.